This TCR beta chain was profiled in a study of cytomegalovirus exposure and HLA in healthy donors. About this clone: No antigen is known for it.

Overall study results and limits: The study found most TCR sequences rare, yet found some public TCRs in many donors. In a later analysis, a genetic analysis reported fewer productive-TCR N-insertions in an Asian-associated ancestry cluster than the cohort average. Previous analysis showed most TCR beta V segments were productive about 90% or about 30% of the time.

Donors had nominal health at sampling but likely had unrecorded immune exposures. The V end lost 8 bases, the J end lost 7 bases, and 11 bases lay between the germline ends. The germline gives CDR1 MGHDK, CDR2 SYGVNS. The CDR3 extends over 11 amino acids. The primer mix had 60 Vbeta and 13 Jbeta primers. Measured with immunoSEQ multiplex PCR; TCRdb has only the in-frame clones, and not every one. The sample records about 150,000 clones, around 74% being singletons. V is TRBV25-1 and J is TRBJ1-2; D ambiguous. The specimen sequenced was PBMCs. This clonotype was obtained from a woman aged 25 to 39 in good health and CMV-seronegative. CDR3 loop: CASFEARGYTF. The CDR3 coding sequence is TGTGCCAGCTTCGAGGCCCGTGGCTACACCTTC.